These T cell receptor beta chains were read from a single sample in a study of T-cell memory formation after mild COVID-19. TCRdb ran MiXCR on the 5' RACE reads and lists one entry per CDR3 protein. The sample records more than 110,000 distinct CDR3 sequences, approximately 25% being singletons. The sample comprised PBMCs or a T cell subset sorted from them (not recorded which). These receptors were obtained from an adult woman who had mild COVID-19 (a few samples of this study predate the infection). Cell type and time point are not known. Each CDR3 is given with its conserved first and last residue. The D gene is left open where the match is weak. Clone size is stated in some rows and not others, as once, few, many or a class when expanded.

V gene	J gene	CDR3 length	clone size	D gene	CDR3 DNA	CDR3 protein
TRBV6-2/TRBV6-3	TRBJ2-3	21	.	.	TGTGCCAGCAGTTACTCGACCGACAAATCCCCGGGGACTTCTAATCCAGATACGCAGTATTTT	CASSYSTDKSPGTSNPDTQYF
TRBV28	TRBJ2-5	14	once	TRBD2	TGTGCCAGCAGTGCACGGACTAGCGGAGAGACCCAGTACTTC	CASSARTSGETQYF
TRBV5-1	TRBJ1-5	15	.	.	TGCGCCAGCAGCTGGGGGATGGCGGATGATCAGCCCCAGCATTTT	CASSWGMADDQPQHF
TRBV3-1	TRBJ2-3	14	.	.	TGTGCCAGCAGCCGACGACTAGAACCAGATACGCAGTATTTT	CASSRRLEPDTQYF
TRBV7-2	TRBJ2-1	17	.	TRBD2	TGTGCCAGCAGCTTCGATTTCAAAGGGACTAGCGGTCCTGAGCAGTTCTTC	CASSFDFKGTSGPEQFF
TRBV12-3/TRBV12-4	TRBJ1-1	12	.	.	TGTGCCAGCACCCTAGGGTACACTGAAGCTTTCTTT	CASTLGYTEAFF
TRBV2	TRBJ1-1	15	few	.	TGTGCCAGCAGTGAAGGGCAGGGGTGGAACACTGAAGCTTTCTTT	CASSEGQGWNTEAFF
TRBV20-1	TRBJ1-1	11	.	.	TGCAGTGCTAGTTTGGGTGAGCCGGCTTTCTTT	CSASLGEPAFF
TRBV12-3/TRBV12-4	TRBJ2-3	14	once	TRBD1	TGTGCCAGCAGCGCAGGGGGCAGCACAGATACGCAGTATTTT	CASSAGGSTDTQYF
TRBV12-3/TRBV12-4	TRBJ1-5	11	few	.	TGTGCCAGCAGTTTAAGTCAGCCCCAGCATTTT	CASSLSQPQHF
TRBV9	TRBJ2-3	15	.	TRBD1	TGTGCCAGCAGCCCGTCCGGGACAGCGACAGATACGCAGTATTTT	CASSPSGTATDTQYF
TRBV5-1	TRBJ2-1	15	few	TRBD2	TGCGCCAGCAGCACCGGGACTAGCGGGTTGGATGAGCAGTTCTTC	CASSTGTSGLDEQFF
TRBV9	TRBJ2-3	17	.	TRBD2	TGTGCCAGCAGCGTCGAGGGACTAGCGGGACCCGCGGATACGCAGTATTTT	CASSVEGLAGPADTQYF
TRBV6-1	TRBJ2-7	16	.	TRBD1	TGTGCCAGCAGTTCCCCGACAGGGGACTTCGCCTACGAGCAGTACTTC	CASSSPTGDFAYEQYF
TRBV11-3	TRBJ2-7	13	.	.	TGTGCCAGCACCCGACAGGACTCCTACGAGCAGTACTTC	CASTRQDSYEQYF
TRBV19	TRBJ1-2	16	.	.	TGTGCCAGTAGTGTCAGGGAGCAGATGGGTAACTATGGCTACACCTTC	CASSVREQMGNYGYTF
TRBV5-6	TRBJ2-1	12	many	.	TGTGCCAGCAGCTTGGGAGCCAATGAGCAGTTCTTC	CASSLGANEQFF
TRBV7-8	TRBJ2-4	16	.	.	TGTGCCAGCAGCCCCCGCAGGCCAGGGGGGGTGAACATTCAGTACTTC	CASSPRRPGGVNIQYF
TRBV7-9	TRBJ1-6	17	few	.	TGTGCCAGCAGCAGCCTGGAGAGGGGCGCCCCAATGTTTTCCCTCCACTTT	CASSSLERGAPMFSLHF
TRBV10-3	TRBJ2-7	14	.	.	TGTGCCATCAGTGGGTTGGAGGGTCCCTACGAGCAGTACTTC	CAISGLEGPYEQYF
TRBV7-6	TRBJ2-7	12	few	.	TGTGCCAGCAGCTCCACTGCCTACGAGCAGTACTTC	CASSSTAYEQYF
TRBV20-1	TRBJ2-5	15	few	.	TGCAGTGCTAGAGACCTAGAGCGGGTCCAAGAGACCCAGTACTTC	CSARDLERVQETQYF
TRBV11-2	TRBJ1-4	15	once	TRBD1	TGTGCCAGCAGCTTAGGAGGGGGCTCTAATGAAAAACTGTTTTTT	CASSLGGGSNEKLFF
TRBV20-1	TRBJ1-2	15	once	.	TGCAGTGCTAGGAAAATTGCGCTGGGAGACTATGGCTACACCTTC	CSARKIALGDYGYTF
TRBV4-1	TRBJ2-7	14	.	.	TGCGCCAGCAGCCAAGGGATGCTTGGGGACGAGCAGTACTTC	CASSQGMLGDEQYF
TRBV7-9	TRBJ1-2	16	many	.	TGTGCCAGCAGCGCTCTCCCCCTGACAGACAACTATGGCTACACCTTC	CASSALPLTDNYGYTF
TRBV4-3	TRBJ2-3	17	few	.	TGCGCCAGCAGCCAAGATCTTCCCGGGAGTCGGACAGATACGCAGTATTTT	CASSQDLPGSRTDTQYF
TRBV3-1	TRBJ2-1	16	.	TRBD2	TGTGCCAGCAGCCTCGTCCCCGGGACTATCTACAATGAGCAGTTCTTC	CASSLVPGTIYNEQFF
TRBV27	TRBJ1-1	14	.	.	TGTGCCAGCAGTTTATCCGCGGGGAACACTGAAGCTTTCTTT	CASSLSAGNTEAFF
TRBV7-9	TRBJ2-2	14	.	.	.	CASSFGQGSGELSF
TRBV24-1	TRBJ1-1	14	few	TRBD1	TGTGCCACCAGTGACGGGACAGGGAACACTGAAGCTTTCTTT	CATSDGTGNTEAFF
TRBV2	TRBJ1-4	12	.	.	TGTGCCAGCGGGGGCCCAGGTGAAAAACTGTTTTTT	CASGGPGEKLFF
TRBV27	TRBJ2-7	13	.	.	TGTGCCAGCAGTTTCTCAGGGTCCTACGAGCAGTACTTC	CASSFSGSYEQYF
TRBV27	TRBJ1-1	14	.	.	TGTGCCAGCACTTTCTCAGGTGGGGCCGCTGAAGCTTTCTTT	CASTFSGGAAEAFF
TRBV19	TRBJ2-3	16	.	.	TGTGCCAGTAGTATAGATATGGGTCATCGCACAGATACGCAGTATTTT	CASSIDMGHRTDTQYF
TRBV5-1	TRBJ2-7	15	.	TRBD1	TGCGCCAGCAGCTTCGAGACAGGGGTCGGCTACGAGCAGTACTTC	CASSFETGVGYEQYF
TRBV9	TRBJ2-7	14	.	.	TGTGCCAGCAGCTCCGAGGACTACTCCTACGAGCAGTACTTC	CASSSEDYSYEQYF
TRBV9	TRBJ2-1	15	few	TRBD2	TGTGCCAGCAGCCTAGCTAGCGGGGGGACTGATGAGCAGTTCTTC	CASSLASGGTDEQFF
TRBV11-2	TRBJ2-1	17	few	TRBD2	TGTGCCAGCAGCTTAGAAACCGGGACTAGTGTCTATAATGAGCAGTTCTTC	CASSLETGTSVYNEQFF
TRBV5-1	TRBJ1-2	15	.	.	TGCGCCAGCAGCCGAGATGGGACACCAAACTATGGCTACACCTTC	CASSRDGTPNYGYTF
TRBV27	TRBJ1-1	14	few	.	TGTGCCAGCAGCCCCGGGACTCCGAACACTGAAGCTTTCTTT	CASSPGTPNTEAFF
TRBV2	TRBJ1-1	11	few	.	TGTGCCAGCAGTGTGAACACTGAAGCTTTCTTT	CASSVNTEAFF
TRBV24-1	TRBJ2-3	15	few	.	TGTGCCACCAGTGGTTATGAAGCTAGCACAGATACGCAGTATTTT	CATSGYEASTDTQYF
TRBV9	TRBJ2-1	15	few	TRBD2	TGTGCCAGCACCCCTGGGGGGGTAGTACGAAATGAGCAGTTCTTC	CASTPGGVVRNEQFF
TRBV27	TRBJ2-3	12	.	TRBD1	TGTGCCAGCAGTTTAACGACAGGGGGGCAGTATTTT	CASSLTTGGQYF
TRBV7-9	TRBJ2-5	14	few	TRBD2	TGTGCCAGCAGCGATCCCCCGGGGGGGGAGACCCAGTACTTC	CASSDPPGGETQYF
TRBV29-1	TRBJ2-2	12	few	.	TGCAGCGTTGAAGCCAGGGTCGGGGAGCTGTTTTTT	CSVEARVGELFF
TRBV9	TRBJ2-2	17	.	TRBD2	TGTGCCAGCAGCGTACGCCTAGCGGGAGTCGACACCGGGGAGCTGTTTTTT	CASSVRLAGVDTGELFF
TRBV12-3/TRBV12-4	TRBJ2-4	13	.	.	TGTGCCAGCAGTTCCCCGGGACTGCGAGATCAGTACTTC	CASSSPGLRDQYF
TRBV7-8	TRBJ2-3	14	few	TRBD2	TGTGCCAGCGGCCGGGGGGTGGGGGCAGATACGCAGTATTTT	CASGRGVGADTQYF
TRBV4-1	TRBJ2-1	16	.	TRBD2	TGCGCCAGCAGCCCTCAGGAGGCGGGGGGGCCAGGTGAGCAGTTCTTC	CASSPQEAGGPGEQFF
TRBV9	TRBJ2-1	13	many	.	TGTGCCAGCAGCGTTGGACTACCCAATGAGCAGTTCTTC	CASSVGLPNEQFF
TRBV29-1	TRBJ2-2	12	few	.	TGCAGCGCAGTTGGGGGTTACGGGGAGCTGTTTTTT	CSAVGGYGELFF
TRBV9	TRBJ1-1	13	once	.	TGTGCCAGCAGCGGAGGAGGGGGCACTGAAGCTTTCTTT	CASSGGGGTEAFF